A selection of T cell receptor beta chains follows, all from one sample in a study of blood T cell repertoires in COVID-19. Sequencing used immunoSEQ multiplex PCR; TCRdb keeps in-frame clones, though not all of them. The sample lists roughly 220,000 clones, under 90% occurring once. The sequencing sample was made of peripheral blood. Receptors originate from a man aged 80 or over with acute or convalescent COVID-19. Each CDR3 is given with its conserved first and last residue. A D gene is named only where the DNA matches it firmly. Size values are once, few and many counts, or a class for expanded clones, and some rows have none.

TRBJ2-2	.	TRBV18	.	TGTGCCAGCTCATCAGGACAGCAAGTCGGGGAGCTGTTTTTT	CASSSGQQVGELFF
TRBJ2-6	.	TRBV29-1	.	TGCAGCGTAAGAGCCCCGTCTGGGGCCAACGTCCTGACTTTC	CSVRAPSGANVLTF
TRBJ2-7	.	TRBV29-1	TRBD1	TGCAGTGTTGATCCGGGACAGGGATCCTACGAGCAGTACTTC	CSVDPGQGSYEQYF
TRBJ1-1	.	TRBV21-1	.	TGTGCCAGCAGCAGGCCGGGACAGGGGGTCACTGAAGCTTTCTTT	CASSRPGQGVTEAFF
TRBJ2-3	.	TRBV11-2	TRBD2	TGTGCCAGCAGCCAACTGACTAGCGGGAGCGCAGATACGCAGTATTTT	CASSQLTSGSADTQYF
TRBJ1-5	.	TRBV5-5	TRBD1	TGTGCCAGCAGCCGGGACAGCAACAATCAGCCCCAGCATTTT	CASSRDSNNQPQHF
TRBJ2-1	.	TRBV5-1	TRBD2	TGCGCCAGCAGCCACCTACTAGCGGGAGGAGACAATGAGCAGTTCTTC	CASSHLLAGGDNEQFF
TRBJ2-1	once	TRBV7-2	TRBD2	TGTGCCAGCAGCTCTCTAGCGGGGAGTGGTGATGAGCAGTTCTTC	CASSSLAGSGDEQFF
TRBJ1-1	.	TRBV7-2	TRBD1	TGTGCCAGCAGCTATGACAGGGGGGCGAACACTGAAGCTTTCTTT	CASSYDRGANTEAFF
TRBJ2-5	.	TRBV6-1	TRBD1	TGTGCCAGCAGTGAAGCATTAGGGACAGTCCAAGAGACCCAGTACTTC	CASSEALGTVQETQYF
TRBJ2-3	.	TRBV28	.	TGTGCCAGCAGTTTAGGAGGGCTGAGGAGCGCCACCACGCAGTATTTT	CASSLGGLRSATTQYF
TRBJ2-7	.	TRBV18	.	TGTGCCAGCTCACACCGGGACACGCAAGGCGAGCAGTACTTC	CASSHRDTQGEQYF
TRBJ1-2	once	TRBV5-6	.	TGTGCCAGCAGCCCGACTATCGACCGGGACATGGGTATGGGTAGGACCTTC	CASSPTIDRDMGMGRTF
TRBJ2-5	.	TRBV5-5	TRBD1	TGTGCCAGCAGCTTGGGCGACAGGGGCTGGGAGACCCAGTACTTC	CASSLGDRGWETQYF
TRBJ1-2	.	TRBV6-5	TRBD1	TGTGCCAGCAGTTACTCCGGGACAGGAAATCGTGGCTACACCTTC	CASSYSGTGNRGYTF
TRBJ1-3	.	TRBV7-2	.	TGTGCCAGCACCACTTCCAGAACGGGAAGCACCATATATTTT	CASTTSRTGSTIYF
TRBJ2-7	.	TRBV5-1	.	TGCGCCAGCAGCTTTTCAGCGGTTAGCTCCTACGAGCAGTACTTC	CASSFSAVSSYEQYF
TRBJ1-1	once	TRBV5-1	.	TGCGCCAGCAGCGTGGACAGGAACACTGAAGCTTTCTTT	CASSVDRNTEAFF
TRBJ1-1	.	TRBV6-2/TRBV6-3	.	TGTGCCAGCAGTCCCCAGGTTGGTCGGGGGGACACTGAAGCTTTCTTT	CASSPQVGRGDTEAFF
TRBJ2-6	.	TRBV2	TRBD1	TGTGCCAGTTCGACAGGGGGGACTTCTGGGGCCAACGTCCTGACTTTC	CASSTGGTSGANVLTF
TRBJ2-1	.	TRBV7-2	TRBD2	TGTGCCAGCAGCCCGGGACTAGCGTACAATGAGCAGTTCTTC	CASSPGLAYNEQFF
TRBJ1-4	.	TRBV28	.	TGTGCCAGCAGTCAGGGGCTGGGGGAAAAACTGTTTTTT	CASSQGLGEKLFF
TRBJ2-2	few	TRBV19	.	TGTGCCAGTAGGGAGGGTTGGAACACCGGGGAGCTGTTTTTT	CASREGWNTGELFF
TRBJ1-1	.	TRBV6-5	TRBD1	TGTGCCAGCAGAAAGACAGGGGGCACTGAAGCTTTCTTT	CASRKTGGTEAFF
TRBJ2-1	.	TRBV3-1/TRBV3-2	.	TGTGCCAGCAGCCAGACTTACAATGAGCAGTTCTTC	CASSQTYNEQFF
TRBJ2-5	.	TRBV2	TRBD2	TGTGCCAGCGGAAGCCGAGCGGGAGGGGGAGAGACCCAGTACTTC	CASGSRAGGGETQYF
TRBJ2-4	.	TRBV6-4	TRBD1	TGTGCCAGCAGTGACCATAGGACAGGGGATTACCGGGAACCTCCATTAGCCAAAAACATTCAGTACTTC	CASSDHRTGDYREPPLAKNIQYF
TRBJ1-6	.	TRBV30	.	TGTGCCTGGAGTGTACTAGGGTCTAATTCACCCCTCCACTTT	CAWSVLGSNSPLHF
TRBJ2-2	.	TRBV30	TRBD1	TGTGCCTGGGGAAGGGGGACAGCGAACACCGGGGAGCTGTTTTTT	CAWGRGTANTGELFF
TRBJ2-6	.	TRBV9	.	TGTGCCAGCAGCAAGCATAGCTCTGGGGCCAACGTCCTGACTTTC	CASSKHSSGANVLTF
TRBJ1-5	.	TRBV24-1	.	TGTGCCACCAGCAGGGGTAATAGCAATCAGCCCCAGCATTTT	CATSRGNSNQPQHF
TRBJ2-1	.	TRBV27	TRBD2	TGTGCCACCCGGACTAGCGAATACAATGAGCAGTTCTTC	CATRTSEYNEQFF
TRBJ2-4	.	TRBV5-1	TRBD1	TGCGCCAGCAGCGACCTACCCGGGACAGGGGGCTCGGACATTCAGTACTTC	CASSDLPGTGGSDIQYF
TRBJ2-1	.	TRBV10-1	TRBD2	TGCGCCAGCAGGCCGGGACTAGCGAGCCATGAGCAGTTCTTC	CASRPGLASHEQFF
TRBJ1-2	once	TRBV5-4	.	TGTGCCAGCAGCTCGAACTATGGCTACACCTTC	CASSSNYGYTF
TRBJ1-1	.	TRBV3-1/TRBV3-2	.	TGTGCCAGCAGCCACCTTAACATAAACACTGAAGCTTTCTTT	CASSHLNINTEAFF
TRBJ1-4	.	TRBV6-4	.	TGTGCCAGCACTCGCGGGGGCGGGCGCATCACTAATGAAAAACTGTTTTTT	CASTRGGGRITNEKLFF
TRBJ1-3	once	TRBV6-5	TRBD1	TGTGCCAGCAGCCAGGGGGGCCCTGGAAACACCATATATTTT	CASSQGGPGNTIYF
TRBJ2-2	once	TRBV7-9	.	TGTGCCACCCCCCGAGGAGGGGCCACGGCGAACACCGGGGAGCTGTTTTTT	CATPRGGATANTGELFF
TRBJ1-4	few	TRBV18	TRBD1	TGTGCCAGCTCACCACCAGGGACAGGGCCTGAAAAACTGTTTTTT	CASSPPGTGPEKLFF
TRBJ1-5	few	TRBV7-8	.	TGTGCCAGCAGCTTAGAGGGGGTCCGGCGGCAACAATCTCAATGGCCCCAGCATTTT	CASSLEGVRRQQSQWPQHF
TRBJ2-5	.	TRBV28	TRBD2	TGTGCCAGCAGTTTATGGACTAGCGGCCAAGAGACCCAGTACTTC	CASSLWTSGQETQYF
TRBJ1-1	.	TRBV29-1	TRBD1	TGCAGCGCCCCTTGGACAGGGAAGGAAGGAGCTTTCTTT	CSAPWTGKEGAFF
TRBJ1-6	.	TRBV19	TRBD1	TGTGCCAGTAGAATCGGGACAGGACCGCCCTATAATTCACCCCTCCACTTT	CASRIGTGPPYNSPLHF
TRBJ1-2	few	TRBV12-5	TRBD1	TGTGCTAGTGGTACCTGGACAGGGGGGTATGGCTACACCTTC	CASGTWTGGYGYTF
TRBJ1-5	.	TRBV24-1	.	TGTGCCACCAGTGGGCGACGGGAGGAGCAGCCCCAGCATTTT	CATSGRREEQPQHF
TRBJ1-6	.	TRBV18	.	TGTGCCAGCTCACCGAAGAGGGCTAATTCACCCCTCCACTTT	CASSPKRANSPLHF
TRBJ2-1	once	TRBV29-1	TRBD2	TGCAGCGTCTACGATAGCGGGAGGAGCTCCTACAATGAGCAGTTCTTC	CSVYDSGRSSYNEQFF